This T cell receptor beta chain was obtained from a study of beta chain features in type 1 diabetes. Study-level findings and limits: TCRB CDR3s were moderately but significantly shorter in Type 1 diabetes patients in all four CD4+ subsets. Patients and controls would share equally any PCR tilt toward shorter templates.

This clone was counted only a few times. Its antigen is not identified. The entirety of the isolated RNA underwent reverse transcription, so expressed TCRB transcripts were sequenced. Deep immunoSEQ sequencing covered naive, central memory and regulatory T cell samples. The assay was immunoSEQ multiplex PCR, and TCRdb's table has in-frame clones only and misses some. In the table there are about 660,000 clones, roughly an eighth of which are singletons. The V end lost 5 bases, the J end lost 7 bases, and 9 bases lay between the germline ends. The V gene's germline CDR1 is SGHRS and CDR2 YFSETQ. The CDR3 runs to 11 residues. Each donor gave one heparinised blood draw averaging approximately 120 mL. Cell sorting via CD45RO/CCR7/CD25/CD127/CD95/CD27 was performed to obtain CD4+ naive, central memory, regulatory and stem cell-like memory cells.

The sample was naive CD4+ T cells from blood. The origin of this receptor is a young man with type 1 diabetes. The chain links TRBV5-1 to TRBJ1-1; D remains unclear. The CDR3 nucleotides are TGCGCCAGCAGACTGGGTGTTGAAGCTTTCTTT. This codes for CASRLGVEAFF.